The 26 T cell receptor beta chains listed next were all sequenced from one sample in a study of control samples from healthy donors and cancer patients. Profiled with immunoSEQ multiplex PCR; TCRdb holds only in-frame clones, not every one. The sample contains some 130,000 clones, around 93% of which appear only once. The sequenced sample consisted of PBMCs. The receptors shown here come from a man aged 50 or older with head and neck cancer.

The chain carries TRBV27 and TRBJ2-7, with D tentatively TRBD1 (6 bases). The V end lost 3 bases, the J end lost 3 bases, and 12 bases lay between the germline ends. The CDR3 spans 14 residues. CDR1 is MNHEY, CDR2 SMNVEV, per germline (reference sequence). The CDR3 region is CASSLQGTNYEQYF. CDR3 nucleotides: TGTGCCAGCAGTTTGCAGGGGACGAACTACGAGCAGTACTTC.

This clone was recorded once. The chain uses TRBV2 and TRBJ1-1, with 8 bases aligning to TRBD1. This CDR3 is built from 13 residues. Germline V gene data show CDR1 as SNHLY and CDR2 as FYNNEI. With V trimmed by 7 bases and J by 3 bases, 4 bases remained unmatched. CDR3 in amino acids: CASNGQGDTEAFF. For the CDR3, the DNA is TGTGCCAGCAACGGACAGGGAGACACTGAAGCTTTCTTT.

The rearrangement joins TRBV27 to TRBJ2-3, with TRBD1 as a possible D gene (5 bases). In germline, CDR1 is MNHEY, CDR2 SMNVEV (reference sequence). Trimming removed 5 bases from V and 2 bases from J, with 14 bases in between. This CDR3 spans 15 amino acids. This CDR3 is CASSPGQAITDTQYF. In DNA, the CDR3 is TGTGCCAGCAGTCCTGGACAAGCAATCACAGATACGCAGTATTTT.

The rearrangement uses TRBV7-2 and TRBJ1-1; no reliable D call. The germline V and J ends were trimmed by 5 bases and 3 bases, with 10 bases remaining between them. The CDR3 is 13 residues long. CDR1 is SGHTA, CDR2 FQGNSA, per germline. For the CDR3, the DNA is TGTGCCAGCAGCACGGGGAGTTACACTGAAGCTTTCTTT. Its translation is CASSTGSYTEAFF.

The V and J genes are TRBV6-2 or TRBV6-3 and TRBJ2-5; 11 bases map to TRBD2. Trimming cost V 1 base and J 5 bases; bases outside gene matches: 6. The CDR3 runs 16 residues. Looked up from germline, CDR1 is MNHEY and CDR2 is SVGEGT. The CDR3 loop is CASSYYAGLAVETQYF. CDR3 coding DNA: TGTGCCAGCAGTTACTACGCGGGACTAGCGGTGGAGACCCAGTACTTC.

In DNA, the CDR3 is TGTGCCATCAGGGCCGGGACTAGCGCAACAGATACGCAGTATTTT. Residues: CAIRAGTSATDTQYF. The chain carries TRBV10-3 and TRBJ2-3, with TRBD2 identical over 10 bases. Trimming cost V 6 bases and J 3 bases; bases outside gene matches: 6. Germline V gives CDR1 ENHRY, CDR2 SYGVKD. This CDR3 spans 15 amino acids.

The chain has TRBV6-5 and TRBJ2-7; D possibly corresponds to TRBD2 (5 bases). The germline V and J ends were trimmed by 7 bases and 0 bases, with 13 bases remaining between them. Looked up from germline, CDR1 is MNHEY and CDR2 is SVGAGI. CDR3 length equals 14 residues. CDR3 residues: CASKSEDFSYEQYF. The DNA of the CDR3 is TGTGCCAGCAAATCGGAGGACTTCTCCTACGAGCAGTACTTC.

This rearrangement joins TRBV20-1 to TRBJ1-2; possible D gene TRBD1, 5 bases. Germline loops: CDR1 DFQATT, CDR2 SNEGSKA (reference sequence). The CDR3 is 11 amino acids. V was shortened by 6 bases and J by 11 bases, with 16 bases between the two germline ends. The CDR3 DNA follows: TGCAGTGCCCCTAACTTGGGGGGGTACACCTTC. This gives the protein CSAPNLGGYTF.

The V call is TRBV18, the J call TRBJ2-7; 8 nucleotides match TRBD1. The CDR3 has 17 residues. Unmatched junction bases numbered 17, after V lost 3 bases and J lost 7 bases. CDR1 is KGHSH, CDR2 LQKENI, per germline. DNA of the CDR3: TGTGCCAGCTCACCCGGGATTAGAGGACAGGGAAGGAGTGAGCAGTACTTC. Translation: CASSPGIRGQGRSEQYF.

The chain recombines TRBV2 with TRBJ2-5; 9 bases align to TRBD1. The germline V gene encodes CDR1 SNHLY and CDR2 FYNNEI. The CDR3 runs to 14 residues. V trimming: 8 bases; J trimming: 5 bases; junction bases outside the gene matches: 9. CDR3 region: CASLPGQGRETQYF. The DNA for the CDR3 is TGTGCCAGCTTACCGGGACAGGGCCGGGAGACCCAGTACTTC.

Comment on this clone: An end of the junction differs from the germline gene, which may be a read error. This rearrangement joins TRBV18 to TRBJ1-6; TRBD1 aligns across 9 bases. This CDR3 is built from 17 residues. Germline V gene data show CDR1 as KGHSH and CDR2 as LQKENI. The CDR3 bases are TGTGCCAGCTCCCCACAGGGGGCGAGCTCCTATAATTCACCCCTCCACTTT. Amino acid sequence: CASSPQGASSYNSPLHF.

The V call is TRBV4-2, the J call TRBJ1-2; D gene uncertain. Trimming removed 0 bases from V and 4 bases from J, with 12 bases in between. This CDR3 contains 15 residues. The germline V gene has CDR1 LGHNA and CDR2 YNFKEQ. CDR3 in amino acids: CASSQDYLATYGYTF. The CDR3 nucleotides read TGTGCCAGCAGCCAAGATTATCTGGCCACCTATGGCTACACCTTC.

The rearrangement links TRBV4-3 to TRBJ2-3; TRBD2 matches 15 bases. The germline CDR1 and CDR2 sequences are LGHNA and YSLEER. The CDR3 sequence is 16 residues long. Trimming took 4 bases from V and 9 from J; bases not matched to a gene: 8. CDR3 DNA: TGCGCCAGCAGCCTCGAAAAGGGACTAGCGGGGGGCACGCAGTATTTT. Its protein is CASSLEKGLAGGTQYF.

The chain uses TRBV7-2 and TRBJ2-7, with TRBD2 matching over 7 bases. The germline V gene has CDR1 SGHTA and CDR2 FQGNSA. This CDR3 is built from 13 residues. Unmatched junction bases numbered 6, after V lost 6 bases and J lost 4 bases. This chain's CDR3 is CASRRGSGYEQYF. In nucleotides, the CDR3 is TGTGCCAGCAGGAGGGGTAGCGGGTACGAGCAGTACTTC.

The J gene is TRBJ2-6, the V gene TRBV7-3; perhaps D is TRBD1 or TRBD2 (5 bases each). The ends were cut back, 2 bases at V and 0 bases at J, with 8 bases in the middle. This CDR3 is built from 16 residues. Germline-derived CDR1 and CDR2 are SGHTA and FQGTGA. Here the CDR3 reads CASSLGGNSGANVLTF. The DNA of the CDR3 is TGTGCCAGCAGCTTAGGGGGAAACTCTGGGGCCAACGTCCTGACTTTC. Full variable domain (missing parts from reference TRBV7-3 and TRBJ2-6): GAGVSQTPSNKVTEKGKYVELRCDPISGHTALYWYRQSLGQGPEFLIYFQGTGAADDSGLPNDRFFAVRPEGSVSTLKIQRTERGDSAVYLCASSLGGNSGANVLTFGAGSRLTVL.

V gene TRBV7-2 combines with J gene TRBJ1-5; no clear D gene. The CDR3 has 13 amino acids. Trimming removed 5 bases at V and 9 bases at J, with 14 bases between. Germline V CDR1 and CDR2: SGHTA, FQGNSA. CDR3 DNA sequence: TGTGCCAGCAGCAGACGTAACGGAGGGCCCCAGCATTTT. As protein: CASSRRNGGPQHF.

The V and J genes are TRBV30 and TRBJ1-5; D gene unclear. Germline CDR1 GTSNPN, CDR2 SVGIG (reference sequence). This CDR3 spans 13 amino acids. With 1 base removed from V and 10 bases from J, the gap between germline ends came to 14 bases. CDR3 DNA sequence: TGTGCCTGGAGTGCGATCCTGGGCGGCCCCCAGCATTTT. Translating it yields CAWSAILGGPQHF.

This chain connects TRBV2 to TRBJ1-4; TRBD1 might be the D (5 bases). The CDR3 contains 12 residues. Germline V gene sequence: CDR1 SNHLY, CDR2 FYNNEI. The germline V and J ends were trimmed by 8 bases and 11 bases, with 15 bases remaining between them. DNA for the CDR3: TGTGCCAGCGGAGTCCGGGACCACAAACTGTTTTTT. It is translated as CASGVRDHKLFF.

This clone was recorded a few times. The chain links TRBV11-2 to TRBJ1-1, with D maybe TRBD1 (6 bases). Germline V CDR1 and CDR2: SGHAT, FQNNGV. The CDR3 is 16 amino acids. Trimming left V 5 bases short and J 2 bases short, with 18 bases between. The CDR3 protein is CASSPTAGDTNTEAFF. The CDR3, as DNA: TGTGCCAGCAGCCCTACCGCCGGGGACACAAACACTGAAGCTTTCTTT.

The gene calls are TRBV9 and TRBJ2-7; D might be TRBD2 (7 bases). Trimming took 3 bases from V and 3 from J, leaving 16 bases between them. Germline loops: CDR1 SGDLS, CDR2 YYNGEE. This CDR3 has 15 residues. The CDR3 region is CASSAGGGPNYEQYF. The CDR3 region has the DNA TGTGCCAGCAGCGCTGGGGGGGGGCCCAACTACGAGCAGTACTTC.

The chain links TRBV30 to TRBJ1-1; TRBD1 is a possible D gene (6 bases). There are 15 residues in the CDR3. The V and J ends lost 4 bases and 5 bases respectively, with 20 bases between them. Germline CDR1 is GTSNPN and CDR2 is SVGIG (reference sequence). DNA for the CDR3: TGTGCCTGGACCCGTTATCCCGAAGGGGGGACTGAAGCTTTCTTT. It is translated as CAWTRYPEGGTEAFF.

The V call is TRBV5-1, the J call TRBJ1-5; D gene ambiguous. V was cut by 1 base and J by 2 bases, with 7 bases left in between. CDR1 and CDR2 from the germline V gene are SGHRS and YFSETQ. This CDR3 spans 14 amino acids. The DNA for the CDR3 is TGCGCCAGCAGCTTGACGGCAGGCAATCAGCCCCAGCATTTT. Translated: CASSLTAGNQPQHF.

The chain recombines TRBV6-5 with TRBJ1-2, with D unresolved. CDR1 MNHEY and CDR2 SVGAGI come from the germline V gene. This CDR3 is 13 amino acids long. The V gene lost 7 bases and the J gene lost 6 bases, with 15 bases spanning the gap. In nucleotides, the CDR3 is TGTGCCAGCACATTAAGGAGAGAGAATGGCTACACCTTC. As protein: CASTLRRENGYTF.

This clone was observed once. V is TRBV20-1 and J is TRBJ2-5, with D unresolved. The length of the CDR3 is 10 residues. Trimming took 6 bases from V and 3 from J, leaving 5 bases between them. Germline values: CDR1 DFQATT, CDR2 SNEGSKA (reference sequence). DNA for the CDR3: TGCAGTGCCCCGAAAGAGACCCAGTACTTC. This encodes CSAPKETQYF.

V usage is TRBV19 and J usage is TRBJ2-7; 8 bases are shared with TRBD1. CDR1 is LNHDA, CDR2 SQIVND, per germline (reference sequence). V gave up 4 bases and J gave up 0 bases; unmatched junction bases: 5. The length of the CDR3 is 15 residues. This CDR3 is CASSKDRDGSYEQYF. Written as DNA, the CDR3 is TGTGCCAGTAGTAAGGACAGGGACGGCTCCTACGAGCAGTACTTC. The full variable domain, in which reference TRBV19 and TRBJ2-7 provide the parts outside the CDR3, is DGGITQSPKYLFRKEGQNVTLSCEQNLNHDAMYWYRQDPGQGLRLIYYSQIVNDFQKGDIAEGYSVSREKKESFPLTVTSAQKNPTAFYLCASSKDRDGSYEQYFGPGTRLTVT.

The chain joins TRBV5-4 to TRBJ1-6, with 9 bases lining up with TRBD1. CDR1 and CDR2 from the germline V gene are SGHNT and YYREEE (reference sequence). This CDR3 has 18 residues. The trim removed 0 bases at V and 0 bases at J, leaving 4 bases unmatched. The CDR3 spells CASSLGQGDSSYNSPLHF. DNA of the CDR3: TGTGCCAGCAGCTTGGGACAGGGGGACAGCTCCTATAATTCACCCCTCCACTTT.